This record looks at one T cell receptor (beta chain) sequence and its context. This sample was included in a study of blood T cell repertoires in COVID-19. Study context: The study drew acute and convalescent COVID-19 samples from the United States, Italy and Spain. Sample material is recorded as cDNA or gDNA derived from T cells, B-cell-depleted T cells, or PBMCs.

Per the original methods: Reference gene primer amplification gave nucleated cell count estimates. The repertoire was sequenced with immunoSEQ multiplex PCR; TCRdb's copy has only in-frame clones and lacks some. That table gives V, J and clone size, and the DNA gave D and trimming. The table has 190,000 or so clones, roughly 77% seen once. V gave up 5 bases and J gave up 4 bases, with 11 bases separating them. CDR1 LGHNA and CDR2 YNFKEQ come from the germline V gene. The CDR3 runs to 13 residues. The clonotype originates from a woman of 80 years or more with COVID-19, enrolled during active disease. Sequencing input: peripheral blood. The chain combines TRBV4-2 with TRBJ1-1; TRBD1 is a possible D gene (6 bases). In DNA form, the CDR3 reads TGTGCCAGCAGCTCTTACAGGGCCACTGAAGCTTTCTTT. It is translated as CASSSYRATEAFF.